This T cell receptor beta chain was obtained from a study of T cells in localized non-small cell lung cancer. Whole-study results and caveats: Of the top 100 tumor clones, median roughly 55 were in adjacent lung, some 30 among its top 100.

This CDR3 is 13 amino acids long. The ends were cut back, 6 bases at V and 3 bases at J, with 10 bases in the middle. CDR1 and CDR2 (germline): SNHLY, FYNNEI. About this clone: Its antigen is as yet unknown.

Measured with immunoSEQ multiplex PCR; TCRdb has only the in-frame clones, and not every one. This sample has 100,000 to 150,000 clones, with 70% to 90% found just once. The sequencing used peripheral blood, collected before any cancer treatment. This sequence originates from a female donor older than 55 with stage I lung adenocarcinoma. The chain has TRBV2 and TRBJ2-3; either TRBD1 or TRBD2 may supply D (5 bases each). The DNA for the CDR3 is TGTGCCAGCAGACTCAGGGAGACAGATACGCAGTATTTT. Translation gives CASRLRETDTQYF. Looking up the rest from reference TRBV2 and TRBJ2-3 gives the full variable domain: EPEVTQTPSHQVTQMGQEVILRCVPISNHLYFYWYRQILGQKVEFLVSFYNNEISEKSEIFDDQFSVERPDGSNFTLKIRSTKLEDSAMYFCASRLRETDTQYFGPGTRLTVL.